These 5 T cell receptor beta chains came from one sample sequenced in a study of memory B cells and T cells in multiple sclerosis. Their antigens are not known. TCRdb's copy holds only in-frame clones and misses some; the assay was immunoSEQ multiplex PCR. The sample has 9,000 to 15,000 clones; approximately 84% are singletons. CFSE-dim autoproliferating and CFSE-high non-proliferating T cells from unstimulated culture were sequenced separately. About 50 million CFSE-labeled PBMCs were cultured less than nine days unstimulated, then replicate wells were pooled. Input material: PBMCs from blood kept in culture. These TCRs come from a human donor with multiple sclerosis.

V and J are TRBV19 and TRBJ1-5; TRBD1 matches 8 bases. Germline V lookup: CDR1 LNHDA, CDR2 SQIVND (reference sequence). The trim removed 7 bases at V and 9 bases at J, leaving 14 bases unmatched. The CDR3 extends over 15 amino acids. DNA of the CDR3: TGTGCCAGTACCGGGACAGGAGACAAAAGGCGGCCCCAGCATTTT. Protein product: CASTGTGDKRRPQHF.

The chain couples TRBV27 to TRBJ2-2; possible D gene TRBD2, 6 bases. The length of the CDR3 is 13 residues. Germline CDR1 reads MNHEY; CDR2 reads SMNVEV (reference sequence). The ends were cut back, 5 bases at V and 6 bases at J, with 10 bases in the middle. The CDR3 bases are TGTGCCAGCAGTGGAGGGTCGGCCGGGGAGCTGTTTTTT. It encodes CASSGGSAGELFF.

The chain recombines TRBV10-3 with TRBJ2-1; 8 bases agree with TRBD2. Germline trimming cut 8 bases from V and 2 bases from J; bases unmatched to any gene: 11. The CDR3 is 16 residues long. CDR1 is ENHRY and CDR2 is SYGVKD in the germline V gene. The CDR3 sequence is CAIARYSGEPYNEQFF. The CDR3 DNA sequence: TGTGCCATCGCCCGATATAGCGGGGAGCCCTACAATGAGCAGTTCTTC.

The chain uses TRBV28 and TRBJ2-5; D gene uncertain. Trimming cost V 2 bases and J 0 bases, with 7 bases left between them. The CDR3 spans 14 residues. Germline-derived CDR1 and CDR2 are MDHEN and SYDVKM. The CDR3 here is CASSLAVNQETQYF. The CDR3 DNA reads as TGTGCCAGCAGTTTAGCGGTGAACCAAGAGACCCAGTACTTC.

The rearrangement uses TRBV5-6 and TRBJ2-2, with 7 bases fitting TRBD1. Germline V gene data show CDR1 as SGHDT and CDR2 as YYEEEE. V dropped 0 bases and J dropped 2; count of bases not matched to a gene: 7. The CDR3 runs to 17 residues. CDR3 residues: CASSLAVGQANTGELFF. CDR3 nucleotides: TGTGCCAGCAGCTTGGCCGTTGGACAGGCTAACACCGGGGAGCTGTTTTTT.